Listed below are T cell receptor beta chains from one sample, sequenced in a study of Ad26.COV2.S vaccination and SARS-CoV-2 variants. The repertoire was sequenced with immunoSEQ multiplex PCR; TCRdb's copy has only in-frame clones and lacks some. Of 450,000 to 550,000 clones in the sample, 70% to 90% were seen once. Specimen: peripheral blood, collected in a trial of Ad26.COV2.S vaccine versus placebo. The receptors derive from a person aged 18-65 years who received the Ad26.COV2.S COVID-19 vaccine or a placebo. CDR3s include the opening cysteine and the closing phenylalanine or tryptophan. Each record gives: clone size, J gene, V gene, D gene, CDR3 protein, CDR3 DNA. The D gene is left open where the match is weak. The size field is filled for only some rows; it gives once, few, many or a size class.

.,TRBJ2-5,TRBV5-4,TRBD2,CASSLGGRGLQETQYF,TGTGCCAGCAGCTTGGGCGGGAGGGGCCTACAAGAGACCCAGTACTTC
.,TRBJ2-5,TRBV30,TRBD2,CAWSVGSGGETQYF,TGTGCCTGGAGTGTTGGTAGCGGGGGGGAGACCCAGTACTTC
few,TRBJ1-2,TRBV4-1,.,CASSQDLGGTNYGYTF,TGCGCCAGCAGCCAAGATCTCGGCGGTACTAACTATGGCTACACCTTC
.,TRBJ2-1,TRBV5-1,.,CASSYTSDEQFF,TGCGCCAGCAGCTATACTTCCGATGAGCAGTTCTTC
once,TRBJ2-6,TRBV7-9,TRBD2,CASSSRAGGPSGANVLTF,TGTGCCAGCAGCTCCCGAGCGGGAGGGCCCTCGGGGGCCAACGTCCTGACTTTC
.,TRBJ2-1,TRBV18,TRBD2,CASSPPKLAGDSEQFF,TGTGCCAGCTCACCACCGAAACTAGCGGGAGACAGTGAGCAGTTCTTC
.,TRBJ2-5,TRBV10-1,TRBD2,CASSEAAGGKRTQYF,TGCGCCAGCAGTGAGGCAGCGGGAGGGAAGAGAACCCAGTACTTC
.,TRBJ2-3,TRBV7-8,TRBD2,CASSLGAGAITDTQYF,TGTGCCAGCAGCTTAGGGGCGGGAGCGATCACAGATACGCAGTATTTT
.,TRBJ1-5,TRBV19,.,CASSMGAGVRNQPQHF,TGTGCCAGTAGTATGGGTGCCGGGGTGCGGAATCAGCCCCAGCATTTT
.,TRBJ1-3,TRBV20-1,.,CSASFGGPANSGNTIYF,TGCAGTGCTAGTTTTGGGGGACCAGCGAACTCTGGAAACACCATATATTTT
.,TRBJ2-3,TRBV6-1,.,CASSARQGGGTDTQYF,TGTGCCAGCAGTGCTAGACAGGGAGGGGGCACAGATACGCAGTATTTT
.,TRBJ2-2,TRBV3-1/TRBV3-2,.,CASRYGTNTGELFF,TGTGCCAGTCGATACGGGACGAACACCGGGGAGCTGTTTTTT
.,TRBJ2-1,TRBV7-3,TRBD2,CASSLMGLAPSSYNEQFF,TGTGCCAGCAGCTTAATGGGACTAGCTCCGAGCTCCTACAATGAGCAGTTCTTC
.,TRBJ2-6,TRBV6-5,.,CASSYSWGSGANVLTF,TGTGCCAGCAGTTACTCGTGGGGTTCTGGGGCCAACGTCCTGACTTTC
.,TRBJ1-1,TRBV7-9,.,CASSRTGLEAFF,TGTGCCAGCTCTAGGACCGGGCTCGAAGCTTTCTTT
.,TRBJ2-5,TRBV6-5,.,CAGSRVLGETQYF,TGTGCCGGATCCAGGGTCTTGGGGGAGACCCAGTACTTC
few,TRBJ1-2,TRBV2,.,CASTLKMRTEKNYGYTF,TGTGCCAGCACCCTAAAGATGAGGACAGAGAAGAACTATGGCTACACCTTC
.,TRBJ1-2,TRBV6-6,TRBD1,CASRYRDRGYGYTF,TGTGCCAGCAGATACCGGGACAGGGGTTATGGCTACACCTTC
.,TRBJ2-1,TRBV6-1,.,CASSGPQGITPNEQFF,TGTGCCAGCAGTGGACCACAGGGTATAACCCCAAATGAGCAGTTCTTC
.,TRBJ2-5,TRBV6-1,TRBD2,CASSEARMTSLSVDQYF,TGTGCCAGCAGTGAAGCGAGGATGACTAGCCTTTCTGTGGACCAGTACTTC
.,TRBJ1-1,TRBV10-2,.,CASRLPGRNTEAFF,TGCGCCAGCAGGCTACCGGGAAGGAACACTGAAGCTTTCTTT